The 30 T cell receptor beta chains in this list originate from one sample, sequenced in a study of T cell changes during pregnancy in multiple sclerosis (dated by TCRdb to between 2018 and 2020). Libraries were constructed by the immunoSEQ multiplex PCR assay. In TCRdb, the immuneACCESS table is reduced to in-frame sequences with V and J assigned. These tables do not hold every clone; where another copy was compared, an unresolved V gene accounts for under half, and the others remain unexplained. In this sample the table shows approximately 41,000 clones, roughly 92% of which occur a single time. The ten largest account for roughly 0.67% of the sample. Sequencing was performed on CD4+ T cells from peripheral blood mononuclear cells, taken in the first trimester of pregnancy. The source of these receptors is a female donor with multiple sclerosis, enrolled in a pregnancy study.

The chain has TRBV28 and TRBJ2-7, with 7 positions matching TRBD1. The CDR3 sequence is 12 residues long. V lost 10 bases and J lost 0; bases outside the gene matches: 3. Germline V gene data show CDR1 as MDHEN and CDR2 as SYDVKM. The CDR3 sequence: CATRDSSYEQYF. CDR3 in DNA: TGTGCCACCCGGGACAGCTCCTACGAGCAGTACTTC.

The gene calls are TRBV10-3 and TRBJ2-3; 8 bases match TRBD1. CDR1 is ENHRY and CDR2 is SYGVKD in the germline V gene. Germline trimming cut 11 bases from V and 4 bases from J; bases unmatched to any gene: 8. The CDR3 totals 13 residues. CDR3 in DNA: TGTGCCGTCGGACAGGGTGAGGCAGATACGCAGTATTTT. This translates into CAVGQGEADTQYF.

The chain joins TRBV29-1 to TRBJ2-7; 10 bases fit TRBD2. The CDR3 is 14 residues long. Germline values: CDR1 SQVTM, CDR2 ANQGSEA. V lost 6 bases, J lost 5 bases, and 10 bases stayed unmatched. CDR3 residues: CSVSSVAGGDEQYF. For the CDR3, the DNA is TGCAGCGTCTCCTCGGTAGCGGGAGGTGACGAGCAGTACTTC.

This clone was seen just once. The J gene is TRBJ2-1, the V gene TRBV6-4; 9 bases line up with TRBD2. The CDR3 covers 15 residues. Trimming took 5 bases from V and 7 from J; bases not matched to a gene: 9. The germline CDR1 and CDR2 sequences are MRHNA and SNTAGT. DNA of the CDR3: TGTGCCAGCAGTCCTTTGGCTAGCGGGACGAATGAGCAGTTCTTC. Encoded protein: CASSPLASGTNEQFF.

J is TRBJ1-5 and V is TRBV28; D uncertain. The CDR3 spans 14 residues. Looked up from germline, CDR1 is MDHEN and CDR2 is SYDVKM. The V and J ends lost 5 bases and 5 bases respectively, with 13 bases between them. CDR3 coding DNA: TGTGCCAGCAGTCACGCTAGAATCGATCAGCCCCAGCATTTT. The encoded protein is CASSHARIDQPQHF.

The table lists this clone with a count of one. The V gene is TRBV27, the J gene TRBJ2-7; no reliable D call. The CDR3 is 10 amino acids. Germline V gene data show CDR1 as MNHEY and CDR2 as SMNVEV (reference sequence). V dropped 6 bases and J dropped 3 bases, with 3 bases sitting between them. Here the CDR3 DNA reads TGTGCCAGCAGACACTACGAGCAGTACTTC. Its protein product is CASRHYEQYF.

The rearrangement links TRBV7-8 to TRBJ1-5; 7 bases align to TRBD1. V gave up 0 bases and J gave up 0 bases; unmatched junction bases: 2. Germline CDR1 is SGHVS and CDR2 is FQNEAQ. The CDR3 extends over 16 amino acids. The CDR3 DNA follows: TGTGCCAGCAGCTTAGCCGGGACAGCTAGCAATCAGCCCCAGCATTTT. Translated: CASSLAGTASNQPQHF.

The chain joins TRBV2 to TRBJ2-1; 15 positions match TRBD2. The trim removed 7 bases at V and 2 bases at J, leaving 12 bases unmatched. CDR1 and CDR2 (germline): SNHLY, FYNNEI. The CDR3 has 19 residues. CDR3 sequence reads: CASNSVGGTSGRTYNEQFF. The CDR3 DNA reads TGTGCCAGCAATAGTGTAGGGGGGACTAGCGGGAGGACCTACAATGAGCAGTTCTTC.

This clone was seen once. The rearrangement uses TRBV29-1 and TRBJ1-2; TRBD1 matches 7 bases. The germline gives CDR1 SQVTM, CDR2 ANQGSEA. The CDR3 is 15 amino acids. With 2 bases clipped from V and 8 bases from J, the junction kept 14 bases outside the gene matches. The CDR3 protein is CSVESPDRARGGYTF. Here the CDR3 DNA reads TGCAGCGTTGAATCCCCTGACAGGGCCCGGGGAGGCTACACCTTC.

V and J are TRBV19 and TRBJ1-5, with 9 bases identical to TRBD1. The CDR3 sequence is 13 residues long. The V segment lost 7 bases and the J segment 7 bases; nucleotides outside the gene matches: 5. Looked up from germline, CDR1 is LNHDA and CDR2 is SQIVND (reference sequence). The CDR3: CASKGGTGQPQHF. As DNA, the CDR3 is TGTGCCAGTAAGGGGGGGACAGGGCAGCCCCAGCATTTT.

The chain recombines TRBV19 with TRBJ2-5; 9 nucleotides agree with TRBD1. V trimming: 2 bases; J trimming: 1 base; junction bases outside the gene matches: 2. CDR1 is LNHDA, CDR2 SQIVND, per germline (reference sequence). The CDR3 has 15 amino acids. For the CDR3, the DNA is TGTGCCAGTAGTATATCGGACAGGGGCCAAGAGACCCAGTACTTC. It codes for CASSISDRGQETQYF.

This clone is a singleton in its sample. V is TRBV27 and J is TRBJ2-5; TRBD1 is a possible D gene (5 bases). Trimming took 6 bases from V and 7 from J, leaving 21 bases between them. The CDR3 runs 15 residues. Germline CDR1 and CDR2: MNHEY and SMNVEV (reference sequence). This chain's CDR3 is CASSQDSASWGTQYF. The CDR3 region has the DNA TGTGCCAGCAGCCAAGACAGTGCATCATGGGGGACCCAGTACTTC.

The rearrangement uses TRBV5-3 and TRBJ2-7, with 10 bases aligning to TRBD2. TRBV5-3 is given ORF status, its function remaining uncertain. The CDR3 spans 17 residues. With 0 bases clipped from V and 8 bases from J, the junction kept 14 bases outside the gene matches. For the CDR3, the DNA is TGTGCCAGAAGCTTGGCCCCAATTAGCGGGAGGTCCGTGAAGCAGTACTTC. Amino acids: CARSLAPISGRSVKQYF.

Within the sample, this clone is medium-sized. The genes are TRBV5-1 and TRBJ2-7, with 7 bases aligning to TRBD2. Trimming took 9 bases from V and 3 from J; bases not matched to a gene: 12. The CDR3 spans 14 residues. Germline CDR1 reads SGHRS; CDR2 reads YFSETQ. The CDR3 bases are TGCGCCACCTCCCCGAGCGGGAATGGCTACGAGCAGTACTTC. It specifies CATSPSGNGYEQYF. The whole variable domain, filled in from reference TRBV5-1 and TRBJ2-7, reads KAGVTQTPRYLIKTRGQQVTLSCSPISGHRSVSWYQQTPGQGLQFLFEYFSETQRNKGNFPGRFSGRQFSNSRSEMNVSTLELGDSALYLCATSPSGNGYEQYFGPGTRLTVT.

The chain joins TRBV7-9 to TRBJ2-1; TRBD1 matches 10 bases. The length of the CDR3 is 15 residues. The V gene's germline CDR1 is SEHNR and CDR2 FQNEAQ (reference sequence). After removal of 5 bases from V and 8 bases from J, the junction contained 9 bases not matched to a gene. The CDR3 sequence: CASSPDRGLGYEQFF. In DNA form, the CDR3 reads TGTGCCAGCAGCCCTGACAGGGGGCTTGGGTATGAGCAGTTCTTC.

The chain is built from TRBV27 and TRBJ1-5; 9 nucleotides line up with TRBD1. CDR1 and CDR2 (germline): MNHEY, SMNVEV (reference sequence). The CDR3 totals 15 residues. The ends lost 0 bases at V and 6 bases at J; junction bases unmatched: 3. CDR3 residues: CASSLSNRGPQPQHF. The CDR3 DNA sequence: TGTGCCAGCAGTTTATCCAACAGGGGGCCTCAGCCCCAGCATTTT.

The chain has TRBV29-1 and TRBJ2-1; a possible D gene is TRBD2 (5 bases). CDR1 is SQVTM, CDR2 ANQGSEA, per germline. The V end was cut by 7 bases, the J end by 9 bases, with 10 bases between. The CDR3 spans 10 residues. This chain's CDR3 is CSGSEGEQFF. CDR3 DNA: TGCAGCGGGTCCGAGGGTGAGCAGTTCTTC.

Only one count was recorded for this clone. V gene TRBV28 combines with J gene TRBJ1-1, with a possible D match to TRBD1 (5 bases). The CDR3 sequence is 15 residues long. V was pared by 4 bases and J by 6 bases, with 18 bases between. Germline CDR1 MDHEN, CDR2 SYDVKM. The CDR3 nucleotides are TGTGCCAGCAGTTGGGGTTCTGGGGGGAAGTCTGAAGCTTTCTTT. Translation gives CASSWGSGGKSEAFF.

This sequence joins TRBV6-5 and TRBJ1-1; 8 bases align to TRBD1. V lost 0 bases to trimming and J lost 4 bases; unmatched junction nucleotides: 4. CDR1 is MNHEY and CDR2 is SVGAGI in the germline V gene. The CDR3 has 15 amino acids. Here the CDR3 reads CASSYSRGRGTEAFF. The CDR3 coding sequence is TGTGCCAGCAGTTACTCCAGGGGGCGGGGCACTGAAGCTTTCTTT.

This clone was seen a few times. This sequence joins TRBV30 and TRBJ1-1; D is undetermined. There are 14 residues in the CDR3. With 0 bases removed from V and 5 bases from J, the gap between germline ends came to 13 bases. Germline CDR1 GTSNPN, CDR2 SVGIG (reference sequence). This CDR3 is CAWSVTAGGTEAFF. The CDR3 DNA reads as TGTGCCTGGAGTGTTACGGCGGGAGGGACTGAAGCTTTCTTT.

CDR3 nucleotides: TGTGCCAGCAGCTTCGGAAACAGGGGCGTCGGCACTGAAGCTTTCTTT. It translates to CASSFGNRGVGTEAFF. The chain has TRBV13 and TRBJ1-1; 7 bases agree with TRBD1. The V and J ends lost 3 bases and 4 bases, in that order; junction bases with no gene match: 11. The CDR3 length is 16 residues. Germline CDR1 is PRHDT and CDR2 is FYEKMQ (reference sequence).

The CDR3 sequence is CASRGGTKGELFF. CDR3 sequence (DNA): TGTGCCAGCAGGGGGGGGACAAAGGGGGAGCTGTTTTTT. This chain joins TRBV2 and TRBJ2-2; a possible D gene is TRBD2 (7 bases). V lost 6 bases and J 8 bases, leaving 13 bases between the germline ends. CDR3 length: 13 amino acids. The V gene's germline CDR1 is SNHLY and CDR2 FYNNEI.

The rearrangement joins TRBV6-5 to TRBJ1-2; the match to TRBD1 covers 9 bases. The CDR3 is 14 amino acids. From germline, CDR1 is MNHEY and CDR2 SVGAGI. The V and J ends lost 0 bases and 5 bases, in that order; junction bases with no gene match: 1. This chain's CDR3 is CASSYSTGGYGYTF. CDR3 sequence (DNA): TGTGCCAGCAGTTACTCGACAGGGGGATATGGCTACACCTTC.

With respect to this clone: The same CDR3 also results from other DNA sequences found in this sample. The chain uses TRBV5-6 and TRBJ2-7; TRBD1 might be the D (5 bases). Trimming stripped 4 bases from V and 2 bases from J, with 16 bases between. CDR3 length equals 15 residues. Germline CDR1 reads SGHDT; CDR2 reads YYEEEE. The CDR3 DNA is TGTGCCAGCAGCAACCCCAGGGTCCACACCTACGAGCAGTACTTC. Encoded protein: CASSNPRVHTYEQYF.

The J gene is TRBJ2-4, the V gene TRBV28, with D possibly being TRBD1 (5 bases). V was cut by 2 bases and J by 10 bases, with 9 bases left in between. CDR3 size: 12 residues. Germline CDR1 reads MDHEN; CDR2 reads SYDVKM. The CDR3 coding sequence is TGTGCCAGCAGTTTAACAGGTGGAATTCAGTACTTC. This sequence encodes CASSLTGGIQYF.

The rearrangement links TRBV4-2 to TRBJ2-5; weak D call: TRBD1 (6 bases). The CDR3 totals 17 residues. V lost 1 base to trimming and J lost 5 bases, with 20 bases between them. The V gene's germline CDR1 is LGHNA and CDR2 YNFKEQ. CDR3 in amino acids: CASSQANPGTLGETQYF. The CDR3 DNA follows: TGTGCCAGCAGCCAAGCTAATCCCGGGACACTGGGCGAGACCCAGTACTTC.

The chain recombines TRBV7-9 with TRBJ2-7, with TRBD2 matching 9 bases. The CDR3 runs 14 residues. Germline V lookup: CDR1 SEHNR, CDR2 FQNEAQ (reference sequence). V lost 4 bases and J lost 6; bases outside the gene matches: 7. CDR3: CASSSSGEWGEQYF. CDR3 DNA sequence: TGTGCCAGCAGCTCTAGCGGGGAGTGGGGCGAGCAGTACTTC.

The V call is TRBV30, the J call TRBJ2-7; D gene ambiguous. V lost 4 bases, J lost 2 bases, and 6 bases lay in between. The germline V gene has CDR1 GTSNPN and CDR2 SVGIG (reference sequence). The CDR3 covers 11 residues. CDR3 coding DNA: TGTGCCTGGACAGATACCTACGAGCAGTACTTC. It specifies CAWTDTYEQYF.

This clone has a single count. The V gene is TRBV27, the J gene TRBJ2-1; 13 bases are shared with TRBD2. Germline CDR1 MNHEY, CDR2 SMNVEV (reference sequence). The CDR3 spans 15 residues. V lost 0 bases, J lost 8 bases, and 1 base stayed unmatched. CDR3 residues: CASSLSGLAGDEQFF. CDR3 DNA: TGTGCCAGCAGTTTATCTGGACTAGCGGGAGATGAGCAGTTCTTC.

J is TRBJ2-7 and V is TRBV28; 8 bases match TRBD2. The CDR3 spans 16 residues. Trimming at V came to 7 bases and at J to 2 bases, leaving 13 bases not matched to a gene. The V gene's germline CDR1 is MDHEN and CDR2 SYDVKM. As DNA, the CDR3 is TGTGCCAGCACCCTTAGCGGATCCGGGGGGGCCTACGAGCAGTACTTC. Protein sequence: CASTLSGSGGAYEQYF.